This T cell receptor (beta chain) was recovered during a study of blood T cells in healthy people across ages. Study-wide context: Capturing about one barcoded beta molecule per two T cells was achieved by template switching.

Points from the study as a whole: Age brought a roughly linear fall in TCR beta diversity measured per million T cells. The study lacked donor CMV status, which possibly confounded expanded clonotype changes.

The V and J ends lost 2 bases and 3 bases respectively, with 7 bases between them. Germline V gene data show CDR1 as MNHNY and CDR2 as SVGAGI (reference sequence). The CDR3 has 13 amino acids. A J-beta primer mix and a sample-barcoded 5' primer were used in a second PCR of roughly 6 to 12 cycles. TCRdb recomputed calls from the 5' RACE reads with MiXCR, one row per CDR3 protein. The sample shows around 2 million distinct CDR3 sequences, about 39% of them seen only once. This clonotype has more than one count but fewer than ten. Its target is not known. Each sample gave at least 7 million isolated PBMCs.

The V and J genes are TRBV6-6 and TRBJ1-2; D is uncertain. Specimen: blood. The receptor's source is a human donor in good health. Here the CDR3 reads CASSYVEDYGYTF. CDR3 nucleotide sequence: TGTGCCAGCAGTTACGTCGAGGACTATGGCTACACCTTC.